The T cell receptor (beta chain) under discussion was sequenced for a study of control samples from healthy donors and cancer patients. Repertoires were generated with immunoSEQ multiplex PCR, while TCRdb's copy carries only in-frame clones and drops some. The sample yields more than 80,000 clones, 85% to 95% seen once. Trimming removed 3 bases from V and 0 bases from J, with 8 bases in between. The CDR3 contains 15 residues. Germline V gene lookup returns CDR1 LNHDA and CDR2 SQIVND (reference sequence). What was sequenced was blood. This chain joins TRBV19 and TRBJ2-2; TRBD1 is a possible D gene (5 bases). The clonotype originates from a man aged 18-30 years in good health. The CDR3 reads CASSMETANTGELFF. The DNA for the CDR3 is TGTGCCAGTAGTATGGAGACAGCGAACACCGGGGAGCTGTTTTTT.